This T cell receptor beta chain was captured in a study of blood T cell repertoires in COVID-19. At the level of the study: The origin of the acute and convalescent COVID-19 samples was the United States, Italy and Spain. T cells, B-cell-depleted T cells, or PBMCs provided the cDNA or gDNA that served as material.

Libraries were prepared by immunoSEQ multiplex PCR; TCRdb keeps only in-frame clonotypes and omits some of them. The sample lists about 330,000 clones; 85% to 90% were seen once. Recovery meant two consecutive negative NP/OP PCR tests, professional clearance, or resolved symptoms. This clone was detected only once. The sequenced sample was PBMCs or T cells enriched from blood (not recorded which). This TCR was recovered from a young woman who had recovered from COVID-19.

The CDR3 bases are TGTGCCAGCAGCTTAGCGGGAGGGCGGAACATTCAGTACTTC. Translated: CASSLAGGRNIQYF. The gene calls are TRBV7-2 and TRBJ2-4; 7 nucleotides match TRBD2. The trim removed 0 bases at V and 7 bases at J, leaving 3 bases unmatched. Germline CDR1 SGHTA, CDR2 FQGNSA. This CDR3 is 14 amino acids long.